One and the same sample provided the 16 T cell receptor beta chains below, sequenced in a study of T cells after yellow fever vaccination. TCRdb reanalysed the 5' RACE reads using MiXCR and keeps one entry per CDR3 protein. In the table there are some 560,000 distinct CDR3 sequences, 15% to 20% of which are singletons. Sample: PBMCs, taken 15 days after the yellow fever booster vaccination. Every receptor here comes from a man younger than 45 who received the YFV17D yellow fever vaccine.

This clonotype was seen only a few times. The genes are TRBV6-2 or TRBV6-3 and TRBJ1-2; weak D call: TRBD1 (6 bases). The CDR3 runs 14 residues. V lost 6 bases and J 1 base, leaving 12 bases between the germline ends. The germline V gene encodes CDR1 MNHEY and CDR2 SVGEGT. The DNA for the CDR3 is TGTGCCAGCAGATTAACAGGGAGTAACTATGGCTACACCTTC. This encodes CASRLTGSNYGYTF.

The gene calls are TRBV2 and TRBJ2-7; D remains unclear. The V gene's germline CDR1 is SNHLY and CDR2 FYNNEI. There are 14 residues in the CDR3. V was pared by 5 bases and J by 3 bases, with 14 bases between. CDR3 protein: CASSLRQHVYEQYF. The CDR3 DNA is TGTGCCAGCAGTCTTCGACAACACGTCTACGAGCAGTACTTC.

The genes are TRBV5-1 and TRBJ2-3; the D is unclear. Trimming removed 0 bases from V and 2 bases from J, with 10 bases in between. Germline lookup yields CDR1 SGHRS and CDR2 YFSETQ. The CDR3 loop spans 15 amino acids. CDR3 in amino acids: CASSLETVATDTQYF. In DNA, the CDR3 is TGCGCCAGCAGCTTGGAAACAGTCGCCACAGATACGCAGTATTTT.

This chain links TRBV12-3 or TRBV12-4 with TRBJ2-1; D gene uncertain. V was trimmed by 3 bases and J by 4 bases, leaving 13 bases between them. This CDR3 region has 15 residues. The CDR3 loop is CASSFRVRVYNEQFF. The CDR3 DNA follows: TGTGCCAGCAGTTTTCGGGTTAGGGTGTACAATGAGCAGTTCTTC.

The rearrangement uses TRBV29-1 and TRBJ2-2; D unclear. The CDR3 runs to 16 residues. Germline V gene lookup returns CDR1 SQVTM and CDR2 ANQGSEA. V lost 2 bases and J lost 4, with 17 bases in between. The DNA of the CDR3 is TGCAGCGTTGAAACGGCAAAGCGCATGGGCACCGGGGAGCTGTTTTTT. Translated: CSVETAKRMGTGELFF.

This clonotype has only a few counts. This rearrangement joins TRBV29-1 to TRBJ1-1; D not certain. CDR1 and CDR2 (germline): SQVTM, ANQGSEA. Trimming removed 5 bases from V and 1 base from J, with 8 bases in between. The CDR3 extends over 12 amino acids. The CDR3 region has the DNA TGCAGCGTTTCGTTCCAGAACACTGAAGCTTTCTTT. Protein: CSVSFQNTEAFF.

This clonotype was observed a handful of times. This rearrangement joins TRBV5-1 to TRBJ2-1; perhaps TRBD2 as D (5 bases). The CDR3 runs 14 residues. From germline, CDR1 is SGHRS and CDR2 YFSETQ. Trimming stripped 0 bases from V and 7 bases from J, with 11 bases between. CDR3 sequence (DNA): TGCGCCAGCAGCTTGGCGCTAGCAGTAAATGAGCAGTTCTTC. This sequence encodes CASSLALAVNEQFF.

This clonotype has a handful of counts. V gene TRBV7-9 combines with J gene TRBJ2-1, with TRBD2 matching 14 bases. The CDR3 spans 15 residues. CDR1 and CDR2 (germline): SEHNR, FQNEAQ (reference sequence). Trimming took 4 bases from V and 10 from J; bases not matched to a gene: 6. The CDR3 nucleotides read TGTGCCAGCAGCTCGGGACTAGCGGGAGCTCGCGAGCAGTTCTTC. This codes for CASSSGLAGAREQFF. The full variable domain, completed using reference TRBV7-9 and TRBJ2-1, is DTGVSQNPRHKITKRGQNVTFRCDPISEHNRLYWYRQTLGQGPEFLTYFQNEAQLEKSRLLSDRFSAERPKGSFSTLEIQRTEQGDSAMYLCASSSGLAGAREQFFGPGTRLTVL.

This sequence joins TRBV7-3 and TRBJ2-3; D perhaps matches TRBD1 (5 bases). The germline gives CDR1 SGHTA, CDR2 FQGTGA. Trimming left V 2 bases short and J 4 bases short, with 13 bases between. This CDR3 spans 15 amino acids. CDR3 protein: CASSLGSLGPDTQYF. The CDR3 DNA sequence: TGTGCCAGCAGCTTAGGGTCATTGGGGCCAGATACGCAGTATTTT.

V gene TRBV5-5 combines with J gene TRBJ2-1; 8 bases map to TRBD2. Looked up from germline, CDR1 is SGHKS and CDR2 is YYEKEE (reference sequence). This CDR3 region has 16 residues. V gave up 0 bases and J gave up 5 bases; unmatched junction bases: 7. Here the CDR3 reads CASSLGLALGHNEQFF. In DNA form, the CDR3 reads TGTGCCAGCAGCTTGGGACTAGCGTTGGGTCACAATGAGCAGTTCTTC.

The chain carries TRBV5-1 and TRBJ2-2, with D possibly being TRBD2 (6 bases). Germline values: CDR1 SGHRS, CDR2 YFSETQ. This CDR3 comprises 16 residues. V gave up 3 bases and J gave up 2 bases, with 14 bases separating them. Written as DNA, the CDR3 is TGCGCCAGCAGCTCTTACGGGACTGGAAACACCGGGGAGCTGTTTTTT. This encodes CASSSYGTGNTGELFF.

This clonotype showed up just a few times. The chain carries TRBV4-3 and TRBJ2-1; D may be TRBD2 (6 bases). Deletions cut 1 base from V and 9 bases from J, with 10 bases between. The length of the CDR3 is 13 residues. CDR1 is LGHNA and CDR2 is YSLEER in the germline V gene. The CDR3 DNA reads as TGCGCCAGCAGCCAAGGGAGGGGCGGTGAGCAGTTCTTC. This encodes CASSQGRGGEQFF.

This clonotype came up a few times. V and J are TRBV18 and TRBJ1-1; the match to TRBD1 covers 8 bases. With V trimmed by 2 bases and J by 5 bases, 7 bases remained unmatched. This CDR3 is built from 15 residues. In germline, CDR1 is KGHSH, CDR2 LQKENI. The CDR3 protein is CASSPSRTGTTEAFF. Written as DNA, the CDR3 is TGTGCCAGCTCACCATCCAGGACAGGGACGACTGAAGCTTTCTTT.

This chain connects TRBV6-6 to TRBJ2-7, with 9 bases fitting TRBD1. This CDR3 spans 13 amino acids. Germline lookup yields CDR1 MNHNY and CDR2 SVGAGI (reference sequence). V shed 6 bases, J shed 6 bases, and the junction held 6 bases outside the gene matches. Written as DNA, the CDR3 is TGTGCCAGCAGACAAACAGGGGGCATCGAGCAGTACTTC. This codes for CASRQTGGIEQYF.

This chain connects TRBV15 to TRBJ2-7; unclear D gene. The V end was cut by 3 bases, the J end by 3 bases, with 9 bases between. From germline, CDR1 is LNHNV and CDR2 YYDKDF (reference sequence). This CDR3 region has 13 residues. The CDR3 region has the DNA TGTGCCACCAGCAGTGGATCCTTCTACGAGCAGTACTTC. This encodes CATSSGSFYEQYF.

J is TRBJ2-2 and V is TRBV20-1; a possible D gene is TRBD2 (5 bases). Germline loops: CDR1 DFQATT, CDR2 SNEGSKA (reference sequence). The V gene lost 3 bases and the J gene lost 8 bases, with 16 bases spanning the gap. The CDR3 runs 14 residues. For the CDR3, the DNA is TGCAGTGCTAGCGACTATAACCGCCAAGGGGAGCTGTTTTTT. Translation gives CSASDYNRQGELFF.